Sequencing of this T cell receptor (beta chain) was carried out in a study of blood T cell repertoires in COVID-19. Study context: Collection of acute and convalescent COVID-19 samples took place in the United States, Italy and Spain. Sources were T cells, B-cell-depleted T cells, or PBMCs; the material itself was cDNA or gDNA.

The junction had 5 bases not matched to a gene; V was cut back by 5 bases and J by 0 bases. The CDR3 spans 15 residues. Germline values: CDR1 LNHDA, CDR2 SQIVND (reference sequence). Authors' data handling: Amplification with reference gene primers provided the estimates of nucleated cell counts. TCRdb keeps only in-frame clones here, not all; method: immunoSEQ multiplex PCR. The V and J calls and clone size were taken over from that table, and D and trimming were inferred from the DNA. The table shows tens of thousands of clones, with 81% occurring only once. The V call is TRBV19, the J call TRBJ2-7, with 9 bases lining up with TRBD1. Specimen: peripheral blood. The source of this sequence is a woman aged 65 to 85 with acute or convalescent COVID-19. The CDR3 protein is CASSPGTGISYEQYF. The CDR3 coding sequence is TGTGCCAGTAGTCCCGGGACAGGGATCTCCTACGAGCAGTACTTC.